The rows below give T cell receptor beta chains drawn from one sample of a study of blood T cell repertoires in COVID-19. Libraries were prepared by immunoSEQ multiplex PCR; TCRdb keeps only in-frame clonotypes and omits some of them. Here the sample spans 200,000 to 250,000 clones, roughly 85% being singletons. Specimen: peripheral blood. These receptors came from a woman in her seventies with COVID-19, enrolled during active disease. Both conserved end residues are part of each CDR3. D genes are given only for firm matches. Clone size appears in some rows only: once, few, many, or a class for an expanded clone.

V gene,J gene,D gene,clone size,CDR3 protein,CDR3 DNA
TRBV5-4,TRBJ2-7,NA,once,CASSLDPGLQYEQYF,TGTGCCAGCAGCTTGGACCCGGGACTCCAATACGAGCAGTACTTC
TRBV19,TRBJ1-1,NA,few,CASSSVGGNTEAFF,TGTGCCAGTAGTTCCGTGGGGGGGAACACTGAAGCTTTCTTT
TRBV7-9,TRBJ2-1,NA,NA,CASSLGALEQFF,TGTGCCAGCAGCTTGGGGGCCCTTGAGCAGTTCTTC
TRBV10-1,TRBJ1-1,TRBD1,NA,CASPDRVLTEAFF,TGCGCCAGTCCTGACAGGGTTTTAACTGAAGCTTTCTTT
TRBV7-2,TRBJ2-2,TRBD2,NA,CASSSQAGGYTGELFF,TGTGCCAGCAGCTCTCAAGCGGGAGGATACACCGGGGAGCTGTTTTTT
TRBV5-8,TRBJ1-2,TRBD1,NA,CASSSPDRVQYGYTF,TGTGCCAGCAGCTCGCCGGACAGGGTACAATATGGCTACACCTTC
TRBV5-1,TRBJ2-2,NA,NA,CASSLFGGARNGELFF,TGCGCCAGCAGCTTGTTTGGGGGGGCGCGTAACGGGGAGCTGTTTTTT
TRBV5-5,TRBJ2-5,NA,NA,CASSLRTTEQETQYF,TGTGCCAGCAGCCTTCGGACTACCGAGCAAGAGACCCAGTACTTC
TRBV5-6,TRBJ1-4,NA,once,CASSVNPTVEKLFF,TGTGCCAGCAGCGTAAACCCGACAGTTGAAAAACTGTTTTTT
TRBV5-8,TRBJ1-2,TRBD1,NA,CASSLFVGGSYGYTF,TGTGCCAGCAGCCTGTTCGTAGGGGGCTCTTATGGCTACACCTTC
TRBV7-8,TRBJ1-2,TRBD1,NA,CASSLSGGRGLRNYGYTF,TGTGCCAGCAGCTTATCGGGGGGCAGGGGGCTTCGTAACTATGGCTACACCTTC
TRBV6-2/TRBV6-3,TRBJ2-7,TRBD2,NA,CASSYSSFGLAGGLPYEQYF,TGTGCCAGCAGTTACTCTTCGTTTGGACTAGCGGGAGGGCTTCCCTACGAGCAGTACTTC
TRBV12-5,TRBJ1-5,TRBD1,NA,CASGFTGGSPQHF,TGTGCTAGTGGTTTCACAGGGGGCTCGCCCCAGCATTTT
TRBV7-9,TRBJ1-5,NA,NA,CASGGGGPDQPQHF,TGTGCCAGCGGCGGGGGGGGACCCGATCAGCCCCAGCATTTT
TRBV7-2,TRBJ2-7,TRBD2,NA,CASSSTSGGAHEQYF,TGTGCCAGCAGCAGCACTAGCGGGGGGGCGCACGAGCAGTACTTC
TRBV5-1,TRBJ2-3,TRBD1,once,CASSQGQRFTDTQYF,TGCGCCAGCAGCCAGGGACAGAGATTCACAGATACGCAGTATTTT
TRBV27,TRBJ1-2,TRBD1,NA,CASSPGQGPGAAYGYTF,TGTGCCAGCAGTCCCGGACAGGGTCCAGGGGCAGCCTATGGCTACACCTTC
TRBV7-9,TRBJ1-1,TRBD1,NA,CASSARDRLNTEAFF,TGTGCCAGCAGCGCGCGGGACAGATTGAACACTGAAGCTTTCTTT
TRBV3-1/TRBV3-2,TRBJ1-3,TRBD1,NA,CASRPTGGRNTIYF,TGTGCCAGCAGGCCGACAGGGGGTAGAAACACCATATATTTT
TRBV27,TRBJ2-1,NA,NA,CASSPLTAYNEQFF,TGTGCCAGCAGTCCCTTGACAGCCTACAATGAGCAGTTCTTC
TRBV29-1,TRBJ2-7,NA,NA,CSVQMTRYYEQYF,TGCAGCGTGCAAATGACACGATACTACGAGCAGTACTTC
TRBV9,TRBJ1-2,NA,NA,CASSVKGDYGYTF,TGTGCCAGCAGCGTTAAGGGGGACTATGGCTACACCTTC
TRBV18,TRBJ1-6,TRBD1,once,CASSPPGQNNSPLHF,TGTGCCAGCTCTCCTCCGGGACAGAATAATTCACCCCTCCACTTT
TRBV15,TRBJ2-7,TRBD1,once,CATRPPGQGYEQYF,TGTGCCACCAGGCCCCCGGGACAGGGTTACGAGCAGTACTTC
TRBV3-1/TRBV3-2,TRBJ2-7,TRBD2,NA,CASSQDGGTTTRSRSYEQYF,TGTGCCAGCAGCCAAGATGGAGGGACTACCACTCGATCGAGATCCTACGAGCAGTACTTC
TRBV2,TRBJ2-7,TRBD1,NA,CASSDLGQGPYEQYF,TGTGCCAGCAGTGATTTGGGACAGGGTCCCTACGAGCAGTACTTC
TRBV7-7,TRBJ2-1,TRBD2,NA,CASSLEVGGPGNEQFF,TGTGCTAGCAGCTTAGAAGTGGGAGGGCCTGGAAATGAGCAGTTCTTC
TRBV25-1,TRBJ1-1,NA,NA,CASSSQGGWTEAFF,TGTGCCAGCTCATCACAGGGTGGGTGGACTGAAGCTTTCTTT
TRBV6-5,TRBJ2-7,NA,NA,CASSTPTRGKQYF,TGTGCCAGCAGTACTCCTACGCGGGGCAAGCAGTACTTC
TRBV5-4,TRBJ2-3,TRBD1,NA,CASNQGAGERTDTQYF,TGTGCCAGCAATCAGGGGGCAGGGGAGCGCACAGATACGCAGTATTTT
TRBV5-1,TRBJ2-5,TRBD1,once,CASSRTTGVGETQYF,TGCGCCAGCAGCCGGACCACAGGGGTTGGAGAGACCCAGTACTTC
TRBV5-1,TRBJ1-1,TRBD1,few,CASSPTQGAVAEAFF,TGCGCCAGCAGCCCAACGCAGGGGGCAGTTGCTGAAGCTTTCTTT
TRBV29-1,TRBJ1-2,TRBD1,NA,CSVRTGERSNYGYTF,TGCAGCGTACGGACAGGGGAACGATCCAACTATGGCTACACCTTC
TRBV19,TRBJ1-2,NA,few,CASSTTGRNGYTF,TGTGCCAGTAGTACCACAGGGCGTAATGGCTACACCTTC
TRBV2,TRBJ2-7,TRBD2,few,CASSEGTSGPRTFGQYF,TGTGCCAGCAGTGAAGGGACTAGCGGGCCGCGAACGTTTGGGCAGTACTTC
TRBV7-2,TRBJ1-3,TRBD1,once,CASSLGTGGNTIYF,TGTGCCAGCAGCCTCGGGACAGGGGGAAACACCATATATTTT
TRBV5-1,TRBJ2-1,NA,once,CATSSRIAGQGGREQFF,TGCGCCACCTCATCGAGAATAGCGGGGCAGGGGGGACGGGAGCAGTTCTTC
TRBV19,TRBJ2-1,TRBD2,NA,CASQRGAGGSYNEQFF,TGTGCCAGTCAGAGGGGGGCGGGAGGGTCCTACAATGAGCAGTTCTTC
TRBV7-6,TRBJ2-1,NA,NA,CASSSPLAGGVRNEQFF,TGTGCCAGCAGCTCCCCGCTAGCTGGAGGGGTCCGTAATGAGCAGTTCTTC
TRBV24-1,TRBJ1-5,NA,few,CATSDLQALLTREPQHF,TGTGCCACCAGTGATTTGCAAGCACTTTTAACTCGGGAGCCCCAGCATTTT
TRBV19,TRBJ1-1,TRBD1,NA,CASILRQGGGFTEAFF,TGTGCCAGTATCCTAAGACAGGGAGGTGGATTTACTGAAGCTTTCTTT
TRBV7-3,TRBJ2-7,NA,NA,CASSRTDSYEQYF,TGTGCCAGCAGCCGGACTGATTCCTACGAGCAGTACTTC
TRBV27,TRBJ1-1,TRBD1,NA,CASSSPNRGKMTEAFF,TGTGCCAGCAGTTCCCCTAACAGGGGGAAAATGACTGAAGCTTTCTTT
TRBV19,TRBJ1-1,NA,few,CASSPSGRKNTEAFF,TGTGCCAGTAGTCCCTCGGGGAGAAAGAACACTGAAGCTTTCTTT
TRBV7-2,TRBJ1-1,NA,NA,CASRPTLGVVTEAFF,TGTGCCAGCAGACCCACCCTCGGGGTTGTCACTGAAGCTTTCTTT
TRBV10-3,TRBJ2-4,NA,NA,CAISAGGLAKNIQYF,TGTGCCATCAGTGCGGGCGGGTTAGCCAAAAACATTCAGTACTTC